This TCR beta chain is drawn from a study of T cells in Graves' hyperthyroidism and ophthalmopathy. This clonotype was detected a few times. Its antigen is not known. The source material, RNA transcripts, was used to amplify TCR beta CDR3 regions. When the TCR CDR3 underwent first-round RT-PCR, the HTBI primer set was used. TCRdb reanalysed the multiplex PCR reads using MiXCR and keeps one entry per CDR3 protein. The sample lists around 580,000 distinct CDR3 sequences; 15% to 20% were seen once. Findings and caveats of the study: A 13 V-J signature model discriminated ophthalmopathy versus stable hyperthyroidism.

V shed 7 bases and J shed 4 bases, with 13 bases lying between them. The germline CDR1 and CDR2 sequences are MNHEY and SMNVEV (reference sequence). The CDR3 runs 13 residues. Over 18 months, lack of ophthalmopathy progression marked Graves' hyperthyroidism as stable. Uncontrolled infections, other autoimmune diseases, pregnancy or lactation led to exclusion of patients. Together with thyroid ultrasound, orbital computed tomography, serum thyroxine and TRAb, clinical symptoms were used for diagnoses. The gene calls are TRBV27 and TRBJ1-1, with D possibly matching TRBD1 (6 bases). The source is a woman aged 18 to 35 with Graves' hyperthyroidism. The sequencing sample was made of blood. The CDR3 sequence: CASMFGRGTEAFF. CDR3 nucleotides: TGTGCCAGCATGTTTGGCAGGGGCACTGAAGCTTTCTTT.